One and the same sample provided the 9 T cell receptor beta chains below, sequenced in a study of T cell clonotyping in hematopoietic cell transplantation (dated by TCRdb to the early 2020s). Library creation used the immunoSEQ multiplex PCR assay. As stored in TCRdb, this immuneACCESS dataset retains in-frame rearrangements with V and J assigned. A fraction of the clones does not appear; measured against another copy, unresolved V genes explain less than half of the discrepancy, and the remainder lacks a known reason. The sample data list tens of thousands of clones, and roughly 88% of these were observed just once. The ten largest make up just under 2% of the sample. Input material: peripheral blood mononuclear cells. The receptors here all came from a middle-aged woman in good health. Some clones in this sample may be carry-over from other donors' samples.

CDR3 nucleotides: TGTGCCACCGGGCAGCACACGGATGAAAAACTGTTTTTT. Translating it yields CATGQHTDEKLFF. The chain combines TRBV25-1 with TRBJ1-4; D not certain. The ends were cut back, 10 bases at V and 6 bases at J, with 15 bases in the middle. Germline-derived CDR1 and CDR2 are MGHDK and SYGVNS. The CDR3 loop spans 13 amino acids.

The gene calls are TRBV5-1 and TRBJ2-7; no definite D call. Deletions cut 3 bases from V and 7 bases from J, with 14 bases between. In germline, CDR1 is SGHRS, CDR2 YFSETQ. The CDR3 is 13 amino acids. Written as DNA, the CDR3 is TGCGCCAGCAGCTCCGGCTCGCGTGGAGAGCAGTACTTC. This gives the protein CASSSGSRGEQYF.

The rearrangement links TRBV7-2 to TRBJ2-5; D not certain. The V end was cut by 1 base, the J end by 5 bases, with 8 bases between. CDR1 is SGHTA and CDR2 is FQGNSA in the germline V gene. This CDR3 spans 13 amino acids. The CDR3 loop is CASSLVMSETQYF. The CDR3 DNA follows: TGTGCCAGCAGCTTAGTGATGTCGGAGACCCAGTACTTC.

This clone was recorded only once. The V call is TRBV29-1, the J call TRBJ1-1; the match to TRBD1 covers 8 bases. Germline V gives CDR1 SQVTM, CDR2 ANQGSEA. The length of the CDR3 is 12 residues. J lost 1 base, V lost 6 bases, and 1 base had no gene match. CDR3 sequence reads: CSVGQANTEAFF. As DNA, the CDR3 is TGCAGCGTGGGACAGGCGAACACTGAAGCTTTCTTT.

The chain couples TRBV7-2 to TRBJ1-1; D may be TRBD1 (5 bases). V lost 1 base, J lost 4 bases, and 13 bases lay in between. CDR3 length: 15 residues. Germline V gives CDR1 SGHTA, CDR2 FQGNSA. The chain's CDR3 is CASSLEVGGSTEAFF. The CDR3 nucleotides read TGTGCCAGCAGCTTAGAGGTCGGGGGGAGCACTGAAGCTTTCTTT. Drawing the rest from reference TRBV7-2 and TRBJ1-1, the complete variable domain is GAGVSQSPSNKVTEKGKDVELRCDPISGHTALYWYRQSLGQGLEFLIYFQGNSAPDKSGLPSDRFSAERTGGSVSTLTIQRTQQEDSAVYLCASSLEVGGSTEAFFGQGTRLTVV.

The gene calls are TRBV19 and TRBJ2-6; D not resolved. Germline V lookup: CDR1 LNHDA, CDR2 SQIVND (reference sequence). The CDR3 length is 16 residues. V lost 5 bases and J lost 2, with 13 bases in between. CDR3 nucleotide sequence: TGTGCCAGTAGTGACACGGGCGATACTGGGGCCAACGTCCTGACTTTC. Residues: CASSDTGDTGANVLTF.

This clone has a single count. The chain employs TRBV29-1 and TRBJ2-5; unclear D gene. CDR1 and CDR2 from the germline V gene are SQVTM and ANQGSEA. Trimming removed 3 bases at V and 9 bases at J, with 14 bases between. This CDR3 spans 12 amino acids. This CDR3 is CSVDRLPAAQYF. The CDR3 nucleotides are TGCAGCGTTGATAGGCTGCCGGCGGCCCAGTACTTC.

The rearrangement uses TRBV5-1 and TRBJ2-2; no reliable D call. V lost 4 bases to trimming and J lost 6 bases, with 13 bases between them. Germline V gene data show CDR1 as SGHRS and CDR2 as YFSETQ. The CDR3 is 14 amino acids. This CDR3 reads CASSTEVPPGELFF. DNA for the CDR3: TGCGCCAGCAGCACGGAAGTACCTCCCGGGGAGCTGTTTTTT. The variable domain in full, with the rest retrieved from reference TRBV5-1 and TRBJ2-2, is KAGVTQTPRYLIKTRGQQVTLSCSPISGHRSVSWYQQTPGQGLQFLFEYFSETQRNKGNFPGRFSGRQFSNSRSEMNVSTLELGDSALYLCASSTEVPPGELFFGEGSRLTVL.

The chain joins TRBV9 to TRBJ2-3; 7 nucleotides match TRBD1. CDR3 length: 16 amino acids. Losses at the gene ends were 7 bases for V and 6 bases for J; bases not matched to a gene: 17. Looked up from germline, CDR1 is SGDLS and CDR2 is YYNGEE. CDR3 nucleotide sequence: TGTGCCAGCGGGGACCGAAATACAGGGGCCGAGGATACGCAGTATTTT. Protein sequence: CASGDRNTGAEDTQYF. Supplemented by reference TRBV9 and TRBJ2-3, the full variable domain reads DSGVTQTPKHLITATGQRVTLRCSPRSGDLSVYWYQQSLDQGLQFLIQYYNGEERAKGNILERFSAQQFPDLHSELNLSSLELGDSALYFCASGDRNTGAEDTQYFGPGTRLTVL.